These 16 T cell receptor beta chains originate from one sample sequenced in a study of T cell responses to AZD1222 COVID-19 vaccine. TCRdb's table, derived via immunoSEQ multiplex PCR, lists solely in-frame clones and lacks some. This table has roughly 100,000 clones, 70% to 90% appearing once. The sequences come from peripheral blood, collected 28 days after the second AZD1222 dose. The receptors were sampled from an adult who received the AZD1222 COVID-19 vaccine.

This chain links TRBV6-5 with TRBJ1-1; the D is unclear. Trimming took off 6 bases at V and 7 bases at J, with 21 bases between the two ends. The CDR3 sequence is 15 residues long. CDR1 is MNHEY and CDR2 is SVGAGI in the germline V gene. The CDR3 nucleotides read TGTGCCAGCAGGGACCAAGGGCTTGCAGTGTTTGAAGCTTTCTTT. Protein: CASRDQGLAVFEAFF.

The chain employs TRBV9 and TRBJ2-3; 7 bases map to TRBD2. Germline CDR1 SGDLS, CDR2 YYNGEE. Trimming cost V 3 bases and J 6 bases; bases outside gene matches: 4. This CDR3 contains 13 residues. CDR3 in amino acids: CASSEPGGDTQYF. The CDR3 DNA reads as TGTGCCAGCAGCGAGCCCGGGGGGGATACGCAGTATTTT.

This clone was counted between two and nine times. The rearrangement joins TRBV6-2 or TRBV6-3 to TRBJ1-5; D call uncertain. The V end was cut by 5 bases, the J end by 4 bases, with 6 bases between. The CDR3 length is 12 residues. The germline CDR1 and CDR2 sequences are MNHEY and SVGEGT. CDR3 sequence reads: CASSDPNQPQHF. CDR3 in DNA: TGTGCCAGCAGTGACCCTAATCAGCCCCAGCATTTT.

V and J are TRBV9 and TRBJ2-3; D call uncertain. Germline loops: CDR1 SGDLS, CDR2 YYNGEE. Trimming stripped 4 bases from V and 6 bases from J, with 9 bases between. This CDR3 is built from 12 residues. Written as DNA, the CDR3 is TGTGCCAGCAGCCCCACCTTCGATACGCAGTATTTT. This sequence encodes CASSPTFDTQYF.

The chain combines TRBV6-2 or TRBV6-3 with TRBJ2-7; 16 bases fit TRBD2. The junction had 4 bases not matched to a gene; V was cut back by 2 bases and J by 6 bases. The V gene's germline CDR1 is MNHEY and CDR2 SVGEGT. The CDR3 runs to 16 residues. CDR3 sequence reads: CASSYGTSGRALEQYF. CDR3 coding DNA: TGTGCCAGCAGTTACGGGACTAGCGGGAGGGCTCTCGAGCAGTACTTC.

The chain couples TRBV5-1 to TRBJ2-5, with 7 nucleotides matching TRBD2. J was trimmed by 1 base and V by 5 bases; bases with no gene match: 8. The V gene's germline CDR1 is SGHRS and CDR2 YFSETQ. This CDR3 is built from 15 residues. The CDR3 DNA reads as TGCGCCAGCAGACTCCTGGGACTATCCCAAGAGACCCAGTACTTC. Translated, it gives CASRLLGLSQETQYF. Drawing the rest from reference TRBV5-1 and TRBJ2-5, the complete variable domain is KAGVTQTPRYLIKTRGQQVTLSCSPISGHRSVSWYQQTPGQGLQFLFEYFSETQRNKGNFPGRFSGRQFSNSRSEMNVSTLELGDSALYLCASRLLGLSQETQYFGPGTRLLVL.

V gene TRBV7-9 combines with J gene TRBJ1-6, with D possibly being TRBD1 (6 bases). The CDR3 is 15 amino acids. Deletions cut 1 base from V and 6 bases from J, with 10 bases between. CDR1 and CDR2 (germline): SEHNR, FQNEAQ (reference sequence). CDR3 bases: TGTGCCAGCAGCTTAGAGGGCAGGGGTAATTCACCCCTCCACTTT. The encoded protein is CASSLEGRGNSPLHF.

The V gene is TRBV7-2, the J gene TRBJ2-1, with a tentative D call TRBD2 (5 bases). In germline, CDR1 is SGHTA, CDR2 FQGNSA. The ends were cut back, 5 bases at V and 5 bases at J, with 19 bases in the middle. The CDR3 runs to 16 residues. The CDR3 protein is CASSGMTKRTHNEQFF. DNA for the CDR3: TGTGCCAGCAGCGGGATGACTAAGCGGACCCACAATGAGCAGTTCTTC. The full variable domain, in which reference TRBV7-2 and TRBJ2-1 provide the parts outside the CDR3, is GAGVSQSPSNKVTEKGKDVELRCDPISGHTALYWYRQSLGQGLEFLIYFQGNSAPDKSGLPSDRFSAERTGGSVSTLTIQRTQQEDSAVYLCASSGMTKRTHNEQFFGPGTRLTVL.

The chain combines TRBV4-1 with TRBJ2-1; D is unresolved. The CDR3 has 15 residues. Germline lookup yields CDR1 MGHRA and CDR2 YSYEKL. The ends were cut back, 4 bases at V and 7 bases at J, with 17 bases in the middle. The CDR3 here is CASSLPGSTDNEQFF. The DNA for the CDR3 is TGCGCCAGCAGCCTTCCCGGGTCCACGGATAATGAGCAGTTCTTC.

The V and J genes are TRBV11-2 and TRBJ1-1; unclear D gene. V lost 7 bases to trimming and J lost 5 bases, with 17 bases between them. The length of the CDR3 is 14 residues. Germline assignment: CDR1 SGHAT and CDR2 FQNNGV. The CDR3, as DNA: TGTGCCAGCACCGGATCGGGGTTGGAGACTGAAGCTTTCTTT. It is translated as CASTGSGLETEAFF.

CDR3 DNA: TGTGCCAGCAGCTTAGGCCGGACAGGGGAGGGGAATGAGCAGTTCTTC. It yields the protein CASSLGRTGEGNEQFF. This chain uses TRBV13 with TRBJ2-1, with TRBD1 matching over 9 bases. Trimming took 0 bases from V and 7 from J; bases not matched to a gene: 7. This CDR3 has 16 amino acids. CDR1 is PRHDT and CDR2 is FYEKMQ in the germline V gene (reference sequence). The full variable domain, in which reference TRBV13 and TRBJ2-1 provide the parts outside the CDR3, is AAGVIQSPRHLIKEKRETATLKCYPIPRHDTVYWYQQGPGQDPQFLISFYEKMQSDKGSIPDRFSAQQFSDYHSELNMSSLELGDSALYFCASSLGRTGEGNEQFFGPGTRLTVL.

This sequence joins TRBV3-1 (or the pseudogene TRBV3-2) and TRBJ1-1; possibly TRBD1 for D (6 bases). CDR1 and CDR2 from the germline V gene are LGHDT and YNNKEL (reference sequence). The CDR3 is made up of 13 amino acids. V lost 2 bases and J 13 bases, leaving 17 bases between the germline ends. The chain's CDR3 is CASSQSGSFRGFF. The CDR3 DNA follows: TGTGCCAGCAGCCAATCAGGGTCTTTCAGGGGTTTCTTT.

In its sample, this clone was seen a few times. The CDR3 sequence: CASSPGALNTEAFF. The CDR3 nucleotides read TGTGCCAGCAGCCCAGGGGCCCTGAACACTGAAGCTTTCTTT. The V gene is TRBV28, the J gene TRBJ1-1; tentative D call: TRBD1 (6 bases). CDR3 size: 14 residues. Germline V gene data show CDR1 as MDHEN and CDR2 as SYDVKM. V was clipped by 6 bases and J by 0 bases, with 11 bases between them.

V usage is TRBV28 and J usage is TRBJ1-4; D is possibly TRBD1 (6 bases). The germline V and J ends were trimmed by 6 bases and 4 bases, with 15 bases remaining between them. The CDR3 is 15 amino acids. Germline V CDR1 and CDR2: MDHEN, SYDVKM. CDR3 residues: CASSSSGAGNEKLFF. The CDR3 coding sequence is TGTGCCAGCAGCTCCTCGGGGGCTGGTAATGAAAAACTGTTTTTT. Looking up the rest from reference TRBV28 and TRBJ1-4 gives the full variable domain: DVKVTQSSRYLVKRTGEKVFLECVQDMDHENMFWYRQDPGLGLRLIYFSYDVKMKEKGDIPEGYSVSREKKERFSLILESASTNQTSMYLCASSSSGAGNEKLFFGSGTQLSVL.

The genes are TRBV15 and TRBJ1-4; D may be TRBD1 (5 bases). CDR3 length: 15 residues. Trimming took off 3 bases at V and 4 bases at J, with 12 bases between the two ends. Per the germline V gene, CDR1 is LNHNV and CDR2 is YYDKDF (reference sequence). CDR3 DNA: TGTGCCACCAGCAGGGGCCGACAGAGTAATGAAAAACTGTTTTTT. It is translated as CATSRGRQSNEKLFF.

Only a few counts were recorded for this clone. The CDR3 nucleotides are TGTGCCAGCAGCTTAATGAGGGGGCAGGGAACTAATGAAAAACTGTTTTTT. This codes for CASSLMRGQGTNEKLFF. The gene calls are TRBV7-2 and TRBJ1-4, with TRBD1 identical over 7 bases. J gave up 1 base and V 2 bases, and 7 bases lay outside the gene matches. Germline-derived CDR1 and CDR2 are SGHTA and FQGNSA. This CDR3 has 17 amino acids.